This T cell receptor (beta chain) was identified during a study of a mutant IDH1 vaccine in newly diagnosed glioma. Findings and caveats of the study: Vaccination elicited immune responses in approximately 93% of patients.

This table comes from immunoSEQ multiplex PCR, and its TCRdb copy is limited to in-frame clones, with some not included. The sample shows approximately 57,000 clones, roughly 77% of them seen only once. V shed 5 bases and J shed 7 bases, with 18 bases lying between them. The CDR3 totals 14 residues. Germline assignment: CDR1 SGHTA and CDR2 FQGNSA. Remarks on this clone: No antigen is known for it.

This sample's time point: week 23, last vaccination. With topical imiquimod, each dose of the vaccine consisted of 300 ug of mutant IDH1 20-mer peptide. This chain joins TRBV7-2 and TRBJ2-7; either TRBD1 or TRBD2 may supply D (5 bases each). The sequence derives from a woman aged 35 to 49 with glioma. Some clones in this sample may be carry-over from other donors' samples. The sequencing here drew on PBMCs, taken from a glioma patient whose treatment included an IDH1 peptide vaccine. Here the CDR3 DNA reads TGTGCCAGCAGCCAACGTTCCGGGGCTCAGGAGCAGTACTTC. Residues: CASSQRSGAQEQYF.